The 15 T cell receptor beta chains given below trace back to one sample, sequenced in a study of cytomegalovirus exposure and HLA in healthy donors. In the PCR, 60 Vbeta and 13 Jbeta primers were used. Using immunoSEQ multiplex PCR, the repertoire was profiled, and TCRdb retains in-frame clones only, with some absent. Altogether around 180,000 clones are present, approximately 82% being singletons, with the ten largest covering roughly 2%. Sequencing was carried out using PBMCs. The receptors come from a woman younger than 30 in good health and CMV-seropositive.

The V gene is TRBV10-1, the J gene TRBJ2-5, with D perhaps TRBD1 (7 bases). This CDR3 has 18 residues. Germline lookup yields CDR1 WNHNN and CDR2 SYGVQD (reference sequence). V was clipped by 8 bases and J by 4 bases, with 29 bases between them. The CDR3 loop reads CASPWDRKSRMEGETQYF. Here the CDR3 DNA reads TGCGCCAGCCCCTGGGACAGAAAATCGAGGATGGAGGGAGAGACCCAGTACTTC.

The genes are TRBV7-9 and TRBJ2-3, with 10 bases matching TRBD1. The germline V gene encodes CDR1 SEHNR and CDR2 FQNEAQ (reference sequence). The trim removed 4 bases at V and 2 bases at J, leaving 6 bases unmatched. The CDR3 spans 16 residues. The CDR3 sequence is CASSSTGTGVTDTQYF. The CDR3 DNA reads TGTGCCAGCAGCTCAACCGGGACAGGGGTCACAGATACGCAGTATTTT.

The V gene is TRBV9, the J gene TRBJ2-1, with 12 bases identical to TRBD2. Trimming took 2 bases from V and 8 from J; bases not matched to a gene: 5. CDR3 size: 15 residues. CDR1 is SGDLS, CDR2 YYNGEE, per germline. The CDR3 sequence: CASSVGTSGLDEQFF. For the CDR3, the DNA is TGTGCCAGCAGCGTGGGGACTAGCGGGTTGGATGAGCAGTTCTTC.

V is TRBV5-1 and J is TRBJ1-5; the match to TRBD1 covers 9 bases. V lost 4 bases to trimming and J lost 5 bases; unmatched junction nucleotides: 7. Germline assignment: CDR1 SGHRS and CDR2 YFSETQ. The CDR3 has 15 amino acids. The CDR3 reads CASSPGQGRDQPQHF. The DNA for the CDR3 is TGCGCCAGCAGCCCGGGACAGGGAAGGGATCAGCCCCAGCATTTT.

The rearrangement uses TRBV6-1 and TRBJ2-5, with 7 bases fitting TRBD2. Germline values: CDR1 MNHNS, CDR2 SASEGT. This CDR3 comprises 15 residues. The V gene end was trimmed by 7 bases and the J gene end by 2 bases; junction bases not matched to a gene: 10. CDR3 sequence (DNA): TGTGCCAGCAAGGACCAGCGGGGAGCACAAGAGACCCAGTACTTC. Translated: CASKDQRGAQETQYF.

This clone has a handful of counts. CDR3 sequence: CASRETGNTEAFF. CDR3 coding DNA: TGTGCCAGCAGGGAAACAGGGAACACTGAAGCTTTCTTT. The rearrangement joins TRBV5-4 to TRBJ1-1; TRBD1 is a possible D gene (5 bases). The CDR3 spans 13 residues. Germline V CDR1 and CDR2: SGHNT, YYREEE (reference sequence). Trimming cost V 5 bases and J 1 base, with 9 bases left between them.

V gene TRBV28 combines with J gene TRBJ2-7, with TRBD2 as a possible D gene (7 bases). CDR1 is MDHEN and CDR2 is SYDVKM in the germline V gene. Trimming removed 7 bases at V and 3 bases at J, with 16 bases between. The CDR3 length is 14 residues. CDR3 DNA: TGTGCCAGCACCCCACGCGGGGGCCTCTACGAGCAGTACTTC. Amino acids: CASTPRGGLYEQYF.

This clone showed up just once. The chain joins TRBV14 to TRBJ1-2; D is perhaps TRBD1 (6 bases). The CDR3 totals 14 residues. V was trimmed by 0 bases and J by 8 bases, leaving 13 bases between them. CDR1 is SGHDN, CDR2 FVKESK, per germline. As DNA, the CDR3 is TGTGCCAGCAGCCAAGAAGGGGGTGCGCGGGGCTACACCTTC. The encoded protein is CASSQEGGARGYTF.

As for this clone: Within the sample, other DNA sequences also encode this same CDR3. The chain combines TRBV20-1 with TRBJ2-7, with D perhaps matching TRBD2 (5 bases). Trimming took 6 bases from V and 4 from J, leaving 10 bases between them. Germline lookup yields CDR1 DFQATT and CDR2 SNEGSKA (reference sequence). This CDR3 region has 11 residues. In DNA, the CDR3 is TGCAGTGCAAGCCGCGGGTACGAGCAGTACTTC. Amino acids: CSASRGYEQYF.

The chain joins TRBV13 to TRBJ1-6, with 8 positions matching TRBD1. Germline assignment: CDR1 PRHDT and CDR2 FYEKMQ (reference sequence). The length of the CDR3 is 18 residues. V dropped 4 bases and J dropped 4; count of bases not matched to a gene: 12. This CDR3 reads CASSSRTGTGLYNSPLHF. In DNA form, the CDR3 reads TGTGCCAGCAGCTCCAGGACCGGGACAGGTCTTTATAATTCACCCCTCCACTTT. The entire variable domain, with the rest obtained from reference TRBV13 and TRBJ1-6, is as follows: AAGVIQSPRHLIKEKRETATLKCYPIPRHDTVYWYQQGPGQDPQFLISFYEKMQSDKGSIPDRFSAQQFSDYHSELNMSSLELGDSALYFCASSSRTGTGLYNSPLHFGNGTRLTVT.

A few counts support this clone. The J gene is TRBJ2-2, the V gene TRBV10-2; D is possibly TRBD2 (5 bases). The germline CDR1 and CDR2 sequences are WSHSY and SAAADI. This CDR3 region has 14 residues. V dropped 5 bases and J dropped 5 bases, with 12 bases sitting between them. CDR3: CASSSGAQTGELFF. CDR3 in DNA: TGCGCCAGCAGTAGCGGTGCCCAGACCGGGGAGCTGTTTTTT.

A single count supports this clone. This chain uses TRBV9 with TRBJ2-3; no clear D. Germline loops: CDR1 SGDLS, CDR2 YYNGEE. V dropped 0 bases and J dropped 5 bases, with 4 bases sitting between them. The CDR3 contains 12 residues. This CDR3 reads CASSVVRDTQYF. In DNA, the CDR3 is TGTGCCAGCAGCGTAGTCCGAGATACGCAGTATTTT.

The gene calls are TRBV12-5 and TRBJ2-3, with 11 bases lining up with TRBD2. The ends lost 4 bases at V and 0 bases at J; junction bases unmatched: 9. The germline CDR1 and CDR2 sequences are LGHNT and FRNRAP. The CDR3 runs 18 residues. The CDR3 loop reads CASGSLLSSGGSTDTQYF. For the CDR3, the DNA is TGTGCTAGTGGTTCGCTCCTCTCTAGCGGGGGGAGCACAGATACGCAGTATTTT.

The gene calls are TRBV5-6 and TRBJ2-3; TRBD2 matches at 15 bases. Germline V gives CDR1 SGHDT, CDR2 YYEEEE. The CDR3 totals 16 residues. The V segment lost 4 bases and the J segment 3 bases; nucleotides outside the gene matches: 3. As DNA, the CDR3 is TGTGCCAGCAGCCGGACTAGCGGGGGGGGGACAGATACGCAGTATTTT. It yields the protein CASSRTSGGGTDTQYF.

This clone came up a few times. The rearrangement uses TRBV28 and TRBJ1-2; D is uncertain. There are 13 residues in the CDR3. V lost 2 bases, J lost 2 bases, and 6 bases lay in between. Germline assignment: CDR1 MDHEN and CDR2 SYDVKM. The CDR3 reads CASSLTGNYGYTF. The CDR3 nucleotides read TGTGCCAGCAGTTTAACGGGAAACTATGGCTACACCTTC.